This section outlines one TCR beta chain sequence together with its context. Its specificity is not known. UMI labels and 5' RACE were used to prepare the TRB cDNA libraries. Reprocessing the 5' RACE reads, TCRdb reports a single entry for every CDR3 protein and omits DNA. In total, the table holds fewer than 55,000 distinct CDR3 sequences. This record comes from a study of CXCR3-negative and CXCR3-positive naive CD8 T cells. Study findings and constraints: Memory CD8+ cells had much lower diversity, and both naive subsets had comparably high diversity.

The V gene's germline CDR1 is MDHEN and CDR2 SYDVKM. This CDR3 has 13 residues. Among CD8+ T cells, naive ones were CD45RO-CCR7+CD27+CD95-. The specimen sequenced was naive CXCR3- CD8+ T cells from blood. Subset indicated: CD45RO-CCR7+CD27+CD95- naive CD8+ T cells lacking CXCR3 (TNR3-). V gene TRBV28 combines with J gene TRBJ1-2. The receptor comes from a human donor in good health. Some clones in this sample may be carry-over from other donors' samples. CDR3 residues: CASSFGGGDGYTF.